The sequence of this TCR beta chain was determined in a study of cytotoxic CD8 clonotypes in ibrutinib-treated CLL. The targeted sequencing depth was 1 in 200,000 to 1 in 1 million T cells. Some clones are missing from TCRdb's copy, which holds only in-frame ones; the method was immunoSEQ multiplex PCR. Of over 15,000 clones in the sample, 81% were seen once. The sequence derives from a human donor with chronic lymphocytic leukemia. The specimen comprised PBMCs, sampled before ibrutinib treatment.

CDR3 DNA sequence: TGTGCCAGCAGCTTGGCCGTTGTGGACACTGAAGCTTTCTTT. Protein sequence: CASSLAVVDTEAFF. The chain recombines TRBV5-4 with TRBJ1-1; no clear D gene. CDR3 length: 14 residues. Trimming pared 0 bases from V and 3 bases from J, leaving 9 bases between. From germline, CDR1 is SGHNT and CDR2 YYREEE (reference sequence). Combining the CDR3 with reference TRBV5-4 and TRBJ1-1 gives the whole variable domain ETGVTQSPTHLIKTRGQQVTLRCSSQSGHNTVSWYQQALGQGPQFIFQYYREEENGRGNFPPRFSGLQFPNYSSELNVNALELDDSALYLCASSLAVVDTEAFFGQGTRLTVV.